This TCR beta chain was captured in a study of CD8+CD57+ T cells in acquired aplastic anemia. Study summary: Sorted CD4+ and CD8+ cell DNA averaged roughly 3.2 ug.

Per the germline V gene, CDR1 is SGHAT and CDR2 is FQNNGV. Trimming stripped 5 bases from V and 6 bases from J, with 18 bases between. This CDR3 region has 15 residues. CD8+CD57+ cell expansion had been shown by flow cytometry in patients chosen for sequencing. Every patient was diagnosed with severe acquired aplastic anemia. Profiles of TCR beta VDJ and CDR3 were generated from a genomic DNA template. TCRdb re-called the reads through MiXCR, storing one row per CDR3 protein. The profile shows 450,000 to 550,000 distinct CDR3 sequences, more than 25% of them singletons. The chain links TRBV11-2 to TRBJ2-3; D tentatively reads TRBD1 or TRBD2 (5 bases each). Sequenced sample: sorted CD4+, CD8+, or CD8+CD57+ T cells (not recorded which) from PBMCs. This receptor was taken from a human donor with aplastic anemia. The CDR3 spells CASSPNRSPGDTQYF. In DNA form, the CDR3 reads TGTGCCAGCAGCCCAAACAGGTCCCCGGGGGATACGCAGTATTTT.